What follows describes a single T cell receptor (beta chain). These data come from a study of blood T cell repertoires in COVID-19. Across the study: Sample material is recorded as cDNA or gDNA derived from T cells, B-cell-depleted T cells, or PBMCs.

The V segment lost 8 bases and the J segment 8 bases; nucleotides outside the gene matches: 9. Per the germline V gene, CDR1 is LNHDA and CDR2 is SQIVND (reference sequence). The CDR3 consists of 13 residues. In the source study's methods: Nucleated cell number was recorded as an estimate derived from reference gene primer amplification. Data came from immunoSEQ multiplex PCR; TCRdb stores just in-frame clones and leaves some out. Clone size and V and J calls were adopted from that table, with D and trimming inferred from the DNA. The repertoire holds approximately 120,000 clones, under 90% seen once, with about 6.6% in the top ten.

The sequence was obtained from a woman between 45 and 60 years old with acute or convalescent COVID-19. This rearrangement joins TRBV19 to TRBJ1-2; 9 nucleotides line up with TRBD1. The specimen sequenced was peripheral blood. The CDR3 DNA sequence: TGTGCCAGTCTCTCCGGACAGGGGCACGGCTACACCTTC. Residues: CASLSGQGHGYTF.